This TCR beta chain was retrieved from a study of CD8 T cells in Susac syndrome (dated by TCRdb to about 2019). About the study as a whole: The study used repertoire sequencing to test whether antigen drove CD8+ T cell activation and differentiation in Susac syndrome.

The CDR3 measures 14 amino acids from cysteine to phenylalanine. The retained sequence is limited to the CDR3, 42 bases, with the frame set at the first base. V drops 5 bases and J drops 1 base, leaving 9 bases in between. For CDR1 and CDR2, the germline V gene lists SGHVS and FQNEAQ. RNA was extracted using the RNeasy kit, and about 0.5 to 1 ug of the RNA was reverse transcribed with random hexamers. TCR beta CDR3 regions were amplified with the immunoSEQ multiplex PCR assay covering 54 Vbeta and 13 Jbeta segments. To correct PCR amplification bias, a synthetic template baseline was used for both primer optimization and computational correction. Per the source publication's procedure: Reads were annotated to V, D and J genes per IMGT and analyzed with immunoSEQ Analyzer, keeping only productive sequences. Clonality was computed as one minus Shannon entropy normalized by log2 of the number of productive unique sequences. Public and private clones were assessed among the 100 most prevalent clones of each patient and control. Clones were defined as Susac-specific if absent from the healthy and MS cohorts, from 1052 published viral clones and from other ImmuneACCESS disease sequences. The public reads were quality trimmed at Q25 with fastp and then assembled into clones with MiXCR by TCRdb, keeping productive beta chains. Rows with one shared CDR3 protein collapse into an entry with the most common genes and DNA. These V and J calls originate from TCRdb's pipeline instead of the authors' own analysis. The sample data list approximately 150,000 distinct CDR3 sequences, and approximately 93% of these were observed just once. 0.084% of the sample belongs to the ten largest clones.

A note on this clonotype: Its target antigen remains unknown. No base-level quality is on record; no much larger clone is a single base apart.

Peripheral blood CD8+ and CD4+ T cells from healthy donors, Susac syndrome patients and multiple sclerosis patients were profiled using high-throughput TCR beta sequencing. Healthy donors were included as age- and sex-matched controls. Bulk CD8+ and CD4+ T cells were purified magnetically by negative isolation, whereas CD8+ TEMRA cells were enriched by FACS. Blood was drawn into EDTA tubes, processed within 24 hours, and PBMCs were isolated by density gradient centrifugation. PBMCs intended for TCR sequencing were frozen in liquid nitrogen and were later thawed in a 37 degrees C water bath. The sorted or isolated CD4+, CD8+ and CD8+ TEMRA cells had a purity of 90% or higher. What the work shows at the level of the full study, not this receptor alone: The number of individuals in the TCR sequencing and HLA analysis was acknowledged as relatively small.

Here the chain combines TRBV7-8 and TRBJ1-5; TRBD1 is possibly the D segment (5 matching bases). The sequencing sample was made of CD4+ T cells from PBMCs. This receptor was obtained from a human donor in good health. The encoded CDR3 is CASSRGQSNQPQHF. The DNA sequence is TGTGCCAGCAGCCGAGGACAAAGCAATCAGCCCCAGCATTTT.